The 20 T cell receptor beta chains below all came from one sample that was sequenced in a study of T cell changes during pregnancy in multiple sclerosis. Method: immunoSEQ multiplex PCR; TCRdb's copy keeps in-frame clones and lacks some. The sample has some 81,000 clones, about 93% seen once. The sample in question was peripheral blood, obtained after pregnancy. All receptors come from a female donor in good health, enrolled as a control in a pregnancy study.

This chain connects TRBV6-6 to TRBJ1-2, with TRBD1 identical over 8 bases. Per the germline V gene, CDR1 is MNHNY and CDR2 is SVGAGI (reference sequence). The CDR3 has 14 amino acids. J was trimmed by 2 bases and V by 5 bases; bases with no gene match: 4. CDR3 sequence: CASSGQGPNYGYTF. The CDR3 coding sequence is TGTGCCAGCAGTGGACAGGGCCCAAACTATGGCTACACCTTC.

This chain connects TRBV6-1 to TRBJ1-5; no definite D call. The CDR3 is 18 amino acids. V lost 4 bases and J 3 bases, leaving 22 bases between the germline ends. CDR1 is MNHNS and CDR2 is SASEGT in the germline V gene. In nucleotides, the CDR3 is TGTGCCAGCAGTGTTGCTTTCTCCACCTACCTAACCAATCAGCCCCAGCATTTT. Its translation: CASSVAFSTYLTNQPQHF.

The genes are TRBV10-1 and TRBJ2-3; D possibly corresponds to TRBD2 (6 bases). Germline V CDR1 and CDR2: WNHNN, SYGVQD (reference sequence). The CDR3 contains 15 residues. Trimming took off 3 bases at V and 6 bases at J, with 16 bases between the two ends. DNA for the CDR3: TGCGCCAGCAGTGATGCGGGACCCTCTCGGGATACGCAGTATTTT. Its translation is CASSDAGPSRDTQYF.

The chain combines TRBV6-5 with TRBJ1-6; unclear D gene. Germline V gene sequence: CDR1 MNHEY, CDR2 SVGAGI. The V gene lost 4 bases and the J gene lost 0 bases, with 7 bases spanning the gap. The length of the CDR3 is 15 residues. The chain's CDR3 is CASSFRSSYNSPLHF. The CDR3, as DNA: TGTGCCAGCAGTTTTCGGAGCTCCTATAATTCACCCCTCCACTTT.

This chain connects TRBV6-5 to TRBJ2-7; D may be TRBD2 (6 bases). V lost 6 bases and J lost 7, with 10 bases in between. Germline CDR1 and CDR2: MNHEY and SVGAGI. The CDR3 is made up of 11 amino acids. In DNA, the CDR3 is TGTGCCAGCAGCCAACGGGGGGAGCAGTACTTC. It is translated as CASSQRGEQYF.

The rearrangement links TRBV29-1 to TRBJ2-1, with 12 bases lining up with TRBD1. Germline assignment: CDR1 SQVTM and CDR2 ANQGSEA. After removal of 6 bases from V and 8 bases from J, the junction contained 8 bases not matched to a gene. The CDR3 runs to 14 residues. As DNA, the CDR3 is TGCAGCGTCCTCGCGGGACAGGGGGCCGATGAGCAGTTCTTC. It encodes CSVLAGQGADEQFF.

V gene TRBV29-1 combines with J gene TRBJ1-2; 11 positions agree with TRBD1. Germline V gives CDR1 SQVTM, CDR2 ANQGSEA. The CDR3 loop spans 16 amino acids. J gave up 7 bases and V 0 bases, and 10 bases lay outside the gene matches. The CDR3 DNA follows: TGCAGCGTTGAAGAGTACAGGACAGGGGGCGTGGGTGGCTACACCTTC. Encoded protein: CSVEEYRTGGVGGYTF.

This chain uses TRBV18 with TRBJ2-7, with 7 bases that match TRBD1. The CDR3 has 15 residues. Germline V gene lookup returns CDR1 KGHSH and CDR2 LQKENI. V was pared by 3 bases and J by 2 bases, with 7 bases of the junction left unmatched. CDR3 coding DNA: TGTGCCAGCTCACCGATGAGACAGGGACCCTACGAGCAGTACTTC. It encodes CASSPMRQGPYEQYF.

The J gene is TRBJ2-5, the V gene TRBV5-1; weak D call: TRBD2 (6 bases). Between the trimmed V and J ends, which lost 0 bases and 6 bases, there was a span of 15 bases. CDR1 and CDR2 (germline): SGHRS, YFSETQ. The CDR3 is 15 residues long. CDR3 DNA sequence: TGCGCCAGCAGCTTGGCCTGGGGGGAGTTAAAGACCCAGTACTTC. Translated, it gives CASSLAWGELKTQYF.

The gene calls are TRBV6-6 and TRBJ2-7; 9 bases map to TRBD1. The CDR3 is 14 amino acids. The ends lost 4 bases at V and 4 bases at J; junction bases unmatched: 5. Germline V gives CDR1 MNHNY, CDR2 SVGAGI (reference sequence). The CDR3 nucleotides read TGTGCCAGCAGTTTCGGGACAGGGTGGTACGAGCAGTACTTC. Translated, it gives CASSFGTGWYEQYF.

This chain connects TRBV11-3 to TRBJ2-1; D may be TRBD2 (5 bases). The germline V gene has CDR1 SGHNT and CDR2 YENEEA. The length of the CDR3 is 14 residues. The V end was cut by 1 base, the J end by 4 bases, with 8 bases between. The CDR3 bases are TGTGCCAGCAGCTTAGCCGGGGTTTACAATGAGCAGTTCTTC. It translates to CASSLAGVYNEQFF.

V gene TRBV7-2 combines with J gene TRBJ2-3; 8 bases align to TRBD1. V lost 0 bases, J lost 7 bases, and 3 bases stayed unmatched. The CDR3 totals 14 residues. Germline V lookup: CDR1 SGHTA, CDR2 FQGNSA. CDR3 sequence reads: CASSLAQGAHTQYF. The CDR3 nucleotides are TGTGCCAGCAGCTTAGCTCAGGGGGCGCATACGCAGTATTTT.

The rearrangement joins TRBV7-8 to TRBJ2-5; 7 nucleotides match TRBD1. With V trimmed by 5 bases and J by 5 bases, 8 bases remained unmatched. The CDR3 extends over 14 amino acids. Germline V gives CDR1 SGHVS, CDR2 FQNEAQ. In nucleotides, the CDR3 is TGTGCCAGCAGCCCAGGACAGGCAGGGGAGACCCAGTACTTC. Protein: CASSPGQAGETQYF.

The chain joins TRBV7-9 to TRBJ2-5, with D perhaps matching TRBD1 (6 bases). Germline CDR1 and CDR2: SEHNR and FQNEAQ (reference sequence). With 4 bases removed from V and 5 bases from J, the gap between germline ends came to 17 bases. The CDR3 loop spans 15 amino acids. CDR3 nucleotides: TGTGCCAGCAGCTCATTCAGGCACAGGGTCGAGACCCAGTACTTC. Translation: CASSSFRHRVETQYF.

V gene TRBV6-5 combines with J gene TRBJ2-7; tentative D call: TRBD2 (6 bases). The CDR3 runs 13 residues. The germline V gene has CDR1 MNHEY and CDR2 SVGAGI. V gave up 5 bases and J gave up 9 bases, with 17 bases separating them. Written as DNA, the CDR3 is TGTGCCAGCAGTCGGACTACCGGACCTCCGCAGTACTTC. Protein sequence: CASSRTTGPPQYF.

V and J are TRBV30 and TRBJ2-7, with TRBD2 matching over 11 bases. J was trimmed by 4 bases and V by 5 bases; bases with no gene match: 13. In germline, CDR1 is GTSNPN, CDR2 SVGIG (reference sequence). CDR3 length: 16 residues. The CDR3 region has the DNA TGTGCCTGGGCCGGGACTAGCGGCCTTCCCCCGTACGAGCAGTACTTC. It translates to CAWAGTSGLPPYEQYF.

The chain carries TRBV7-2 and TRBJ2-7; no definite D call. Looked up from germline, CDR1 is SGHTA and CDR2 is FQGNSA. The CDR3 extends over 12 amino acids. V lost 1 base and J lost 2, with 3 bases in between. CDR3 sequence reads: CASSLVAYEQYF. Here the CDR3 DNA reads TGTGCCAGCAGCTTAGTAGCCTACGAGCAGTACTTC.

V gene TRBV4-1 combines with J gene TRBJ2-3; 8 nucleotides line up with TRBD2. The germline V gene has CDR1 MGHRA and CDR2 YSYEKL. Trimming cost V 2 bases and J 4 bases; bases outside gene matches: 14. The CDR3 loop spans 18 amino acids. CDR3 residues: CASSQPTPGGLSSDTQYF. CDR3 DNA: TGCGCCAGCAGCCAACCTACCCCGGGGGGGCTATCGTCAGATACGCAGTATTTT.

V is TRBV28 and J is TRBJ2-1; D is possibly TRBD2 (6 bases). With 5 bases removed from V and 12 bases from J, the gap between germline ends came to 23 bases. The CDR3 spans 15 residues. CDR1 and CDR2 (germline): MDHEN, SYDVKM. Here the CDR3 DNA reads TGTGCCAGCAGTACGTCCGGGACTTCGGATTTCGCGCAGTTCTTC. As protein: CASSTSGTSDFAQFF.

This chain uses TRBV15 with TRBJ2-7, with a tentative D call TRBD2 (5 bases). V lost 5 bases to trimming and J lost 0 bases, with 14 bases between them. Looked up from germline, CDR1 is LNHNV and CDR2 is YYDKDF (reference sequence). This CDR3 is built from 15 residues. CDR3 loop: CATSHPIGSSYEQYF. The CDR3 nucleotides read TGTGCCACCAGCCACCCGATTGGGAGCTCCTACGAGCAGTACTTC.